These 3 T cell receptor beta chains came from one sample sequenced in a study of shared clonotypes between healthy human individuals. Assay used: immunoSEQ multiplex PCR; TCRdb lists only in-frame clones, some missing. The table lists about 1,500,000 clones, roughly 96% of them singletons, with 0.95% to 1.5% in the top ten. Sequencing was done on a sample of naive CD4+ T cells sorted from blood. Subset denoted: CD45RA+ positively selected. These TCRs come from a man aged 30 to 39 in good health.

The V call is TRBV21-1, the J call TRBJ2-6; the table's D call, TRBD1, has no DNA check behind it. TRBV21-1 is marked as a pseudogene. This CDR3 is 16 amino acids long. CDR3 in amino acids: CADRDRSDSGANVLTF. The CDR3 DNA follows: TGTGCCGACCGGGACAGGTCTGATTCTGGGGCCAACGTCCTGACTTTC.

This sequence joins TRBV14 and TRBJ2-1, with TRBD1 identical over 7 bases. The length of the CDR3 is 15 residues. Germline V lookup: CDR1 SGHDN, CDR2 FVKESK. The junction had 8 bases not matched to a gene; V was cut back by 4 bases and J by 5 bases. CDR3 sequence reads: CASSLLGRGNNEQFF. The CDR3 DNA follows: TGTGCCAGCAGCCTTCTGGGCAGGGGGAACAATGAGCAGTTCTTC.

The chain recombines TRBV7-2 with TRBJ2-3; 10 bases match TRBD1. The V segment lost 1 base and the J segment 4 bases; nucleotides outside the gene matches: 2. The CDR3 is 15 residues long. Germline-derived CDR1 and CDR2 are SGHTA and FQGNSA. CDR3 coding DNA: TGTGCCAGCAGCTTAGTGGGACAGGGGTCAGATACGCAGTATTTT. This encodes CASSLVGQGSDTQYF.